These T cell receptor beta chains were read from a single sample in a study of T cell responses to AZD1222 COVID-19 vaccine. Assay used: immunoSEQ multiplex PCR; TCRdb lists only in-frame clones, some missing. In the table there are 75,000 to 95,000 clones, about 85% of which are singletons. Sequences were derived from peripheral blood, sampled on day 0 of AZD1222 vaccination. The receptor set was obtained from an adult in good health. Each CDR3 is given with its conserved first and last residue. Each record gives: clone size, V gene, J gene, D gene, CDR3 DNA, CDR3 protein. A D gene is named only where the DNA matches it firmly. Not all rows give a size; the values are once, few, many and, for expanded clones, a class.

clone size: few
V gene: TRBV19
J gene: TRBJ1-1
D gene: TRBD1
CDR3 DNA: TGTGCCAGTAGTATTCGGGGGGCAGGGGGCACTGAAGCTTTCTTT
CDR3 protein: CASSIRGAGGTEAFF

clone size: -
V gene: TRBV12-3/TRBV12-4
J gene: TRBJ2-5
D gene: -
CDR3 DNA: TGTGCCAGCACCCGAGGGGGCCAAGAGACCCAGTACTTC
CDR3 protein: CASTRGGQETQYF

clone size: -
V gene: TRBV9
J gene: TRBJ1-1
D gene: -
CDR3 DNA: TGTGCCAGCAGCGCGGGGATCGGGGGGTTGTACACTGAAGCTTTCTTT
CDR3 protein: CASSAGIGGLYTEAFF

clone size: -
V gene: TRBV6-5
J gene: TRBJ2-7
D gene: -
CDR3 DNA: TGTGCCAGCAGTTACTCGGCCCGGGGCACCTACGAGCAGTACTTC
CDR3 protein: CASSYSARGTYEQYF

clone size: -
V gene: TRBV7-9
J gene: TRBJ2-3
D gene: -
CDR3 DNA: TGTGCCAGCAGTCGAGACCAGGGCGGTTGGTATTTT
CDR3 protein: CASSRDQGGWYF

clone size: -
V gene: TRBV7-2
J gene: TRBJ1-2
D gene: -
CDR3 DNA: TGTGCCAGCAGCTTAGATTCCCGACAGGCCAACTATGGCTACACCTTC
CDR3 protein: CASSLDSRQANYGYTF

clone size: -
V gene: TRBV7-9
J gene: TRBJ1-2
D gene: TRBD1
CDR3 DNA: TGTGCCAGCAGCCCCGGGACAGGGGGTAATAATGGCTACACCTTC
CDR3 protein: CASSPGTGGNNGYTF

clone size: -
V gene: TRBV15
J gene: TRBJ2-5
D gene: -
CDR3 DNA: TGTGCCACCAGCAGTTTCGGACGGGACCAAGAGACCCAGTACTTC
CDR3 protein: CATSSFGRDQETQYF

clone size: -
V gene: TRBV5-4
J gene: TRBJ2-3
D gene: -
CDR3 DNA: TGTGCCAGCAGCCTGTATCAGACAGGTACTAGCACAGATACGCAGTATTTT
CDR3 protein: CASSLYQTGTSTDTQYF

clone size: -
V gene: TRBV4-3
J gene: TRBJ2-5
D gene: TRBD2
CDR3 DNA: TGCGCCAGCAGCCATACATTCCTAGCGGGGGGGCCAGAGACCCAGTACTTC
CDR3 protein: CASSHTFLAGGPETQYF

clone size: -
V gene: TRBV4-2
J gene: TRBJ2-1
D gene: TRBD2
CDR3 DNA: TGTGCCAGCAGCCCCACGGGACTAGCGGGGGGGGAAAATGAGCAGTTCTTC
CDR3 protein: CASSPTGLAGGENEQFF

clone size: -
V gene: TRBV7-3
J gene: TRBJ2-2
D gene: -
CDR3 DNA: TGTGCCAGCAGCTTATATCAGGGCACCGGGGAGCTGTTTTTT
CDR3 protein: CASSLYQGTGELFF

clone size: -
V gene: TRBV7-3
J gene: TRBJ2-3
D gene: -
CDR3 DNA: TGTGCCAGCAGCCCCCGTGGGTCGGGCACAGATACGCAGTATTTT
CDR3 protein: CASSPRGSGTDTQYF

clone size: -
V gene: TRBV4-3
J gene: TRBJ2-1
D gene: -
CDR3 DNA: TGCGCCAGCAGCCGCAGCCTCTCCTACAATGAGCAGTTCTTC
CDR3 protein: CASSRSLSYNEQFF

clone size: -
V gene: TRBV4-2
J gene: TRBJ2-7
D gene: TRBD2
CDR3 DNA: TGTGCCAGCAGCCAAGGTCTAGCGGATCCCTACGAGCAGTACTTC
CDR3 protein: CASSQGLADPYEQYF

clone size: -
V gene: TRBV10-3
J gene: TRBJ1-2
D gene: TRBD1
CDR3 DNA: TGTGCCATCAAACCGGGACAGGGGATTAATGGCTACACCTTC
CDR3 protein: CAIKPGQGINGYTF

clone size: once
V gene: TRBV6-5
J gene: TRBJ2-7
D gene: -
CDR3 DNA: TGTGCCAGCAGTCCGGGACTCCCTCCCTACGAGCAGTACTTC
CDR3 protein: CASSPGLPPYEQYF

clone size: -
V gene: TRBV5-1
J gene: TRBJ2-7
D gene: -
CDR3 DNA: TGCGCCAGCAGCGAGACAGCTAACTCCTACGAGCAGTACTTC
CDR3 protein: CASSETANSYEQYF

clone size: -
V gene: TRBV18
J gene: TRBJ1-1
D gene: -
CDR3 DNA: TGTGCCAGCTCACCCGGGCAGGGGGAAGCTTTCTTT
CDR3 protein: CASSPGQGEAFF

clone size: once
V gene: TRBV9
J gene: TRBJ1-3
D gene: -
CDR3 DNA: TGTGCCAGCAGCTCCCCTGGAAGATCTGGAAACACCATATATTTT
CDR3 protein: CASSSPGRSGNTIYF

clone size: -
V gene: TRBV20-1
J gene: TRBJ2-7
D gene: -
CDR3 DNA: TGCAGTGCCCAGGGCCTCTACGAGCAGTACTTC
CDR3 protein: CSAQGLYEQYF

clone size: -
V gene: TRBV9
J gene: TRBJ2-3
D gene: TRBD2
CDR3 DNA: TGTGCCAGCAGCGTACCTTTAGGGACTAGCGGGTCCTCAGATACGCAGTATTTT
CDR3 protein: CASSVPLGTSGSSDTQYF

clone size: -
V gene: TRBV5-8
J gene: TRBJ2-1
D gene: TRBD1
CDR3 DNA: TGTGCCAGCAGCTCGTACAGGGGGCAGACCTACAATGAGCAGTTCTTC
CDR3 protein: CASSSYRGQTYNEQFF

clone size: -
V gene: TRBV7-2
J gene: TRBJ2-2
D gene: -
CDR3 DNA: TGTGCCAGCAGCTTACTGGGCGGGACGGGGAACACCGGGGAGCTGTTTTTT
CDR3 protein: CASSLLGGTGNTGELFF

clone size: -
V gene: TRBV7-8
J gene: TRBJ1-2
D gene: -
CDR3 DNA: TGTGCCAGCAGCCTAGAGAGTTATGGCTACACCTTC
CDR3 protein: CASSLESYGYTF

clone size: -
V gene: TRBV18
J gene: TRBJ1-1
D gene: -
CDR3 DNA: TGTGCCAGCTCACCACAGGCGGGGCAAAACACTGAAGCTTTCTTT
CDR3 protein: CASSPQAGQNTEAFF

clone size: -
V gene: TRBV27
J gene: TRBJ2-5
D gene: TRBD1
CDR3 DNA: TGTGCCAGCAGTAGACAGGGGCACCCCCAGTACTTC
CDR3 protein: CASSRQGHPQYF

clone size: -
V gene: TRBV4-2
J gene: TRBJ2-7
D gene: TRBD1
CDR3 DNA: TGTGCCAGCAGCCGATCAGGTGGACAGGGGAACTACGAGCAGTACTTC
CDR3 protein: CASSRSGGQGNYEQYF

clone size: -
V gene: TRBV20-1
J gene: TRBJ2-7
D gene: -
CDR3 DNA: TGCAGTGCTAGTTCCGGGGCCGACTCCTACGAGCAGTACTTC
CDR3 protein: CSASSGADSYEQYF

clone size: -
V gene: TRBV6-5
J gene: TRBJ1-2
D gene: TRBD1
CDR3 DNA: TGTGCCAGCAGGGACAGGGAGGTAGAGGGCTACACCTTC
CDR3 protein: CASRDREVEGYTF

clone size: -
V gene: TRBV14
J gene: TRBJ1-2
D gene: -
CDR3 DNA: TGTGCCAGCAGCCAATCGGTGACATATGGCTACACCTTC
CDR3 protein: CASSQSVTYGYTF

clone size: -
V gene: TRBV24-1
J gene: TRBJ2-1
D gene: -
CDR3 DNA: TGTGCCACCAGTGATTTGCACCGGAAGCAGTTCTTC
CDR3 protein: CATSDLHRKQFF

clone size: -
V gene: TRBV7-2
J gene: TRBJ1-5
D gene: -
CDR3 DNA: TGTGCCAGCAGCACGACCGGCAATCAGCCCCAGCATTTT
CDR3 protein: CASSTTGNQPQHF

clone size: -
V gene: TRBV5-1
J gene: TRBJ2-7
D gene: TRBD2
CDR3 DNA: TGCGCCAGCAGCTTGGTTAGCGGGGGCTCCTACGAGCAGTACTTC
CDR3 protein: CASSLVSGGSYEQYF

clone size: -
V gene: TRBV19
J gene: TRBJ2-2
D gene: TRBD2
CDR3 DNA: TGTGCCAGTAGCACCTGGGGAGGGACCAACACCGGGGAGCTGTTTTTT
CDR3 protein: CASSTWGGTNTGELFF

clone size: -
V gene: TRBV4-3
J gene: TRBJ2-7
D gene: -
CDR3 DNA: TGCGCCAGCAGTCCAGGGAGGACCTACGAGCAGTACTTC
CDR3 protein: CASSPGRTYEQYF

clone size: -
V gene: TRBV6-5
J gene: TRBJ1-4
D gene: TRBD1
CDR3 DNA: TGTGCCAGCCGGACAGGCCTTAATGAAAAACTGTTTTTT
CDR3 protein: CASRTGLNEKLFF

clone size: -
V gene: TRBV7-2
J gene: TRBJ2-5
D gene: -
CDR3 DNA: TGTGCCAGCAGCTTACGTACTAGCCGAGAGACCCAGTACTTC
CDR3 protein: CASSLRTSRETQYF

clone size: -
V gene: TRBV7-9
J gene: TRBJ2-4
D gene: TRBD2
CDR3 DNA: TGTGCCAGCAGTCCACCCGGTCGGGGGGGGGACATTCAGTACTTC
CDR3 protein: CASSPPGRGGDIQYF

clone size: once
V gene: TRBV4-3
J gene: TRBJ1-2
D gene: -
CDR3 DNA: TGCGCCAGCAGCCAAGGGTGGGGTTCCCGCTATGGCTACACCTTC
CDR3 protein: CASSQGWGSRYGYTF

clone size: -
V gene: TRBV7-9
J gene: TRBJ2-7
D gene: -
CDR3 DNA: TGTGCCAGCAGCTTAGGTGTAGGATCCTACGAGCAGTACTTC
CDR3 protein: CASSLGVGSYEQYF

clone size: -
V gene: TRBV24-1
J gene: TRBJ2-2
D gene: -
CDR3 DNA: TGTGCCAAAAACCGGGACACCGGGGAGCTGTTTTTT
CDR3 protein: CAKNRDTGELFF

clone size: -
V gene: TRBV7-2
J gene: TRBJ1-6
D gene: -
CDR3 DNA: TGTGCCAGCAGCTTCGAGAGACAGTCGGCCCTCCACTTT
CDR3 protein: CASSFERQSALHF

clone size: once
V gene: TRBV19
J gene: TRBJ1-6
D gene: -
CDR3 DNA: TGTGCCAGTAGTATCAGGCCTCAGGAGGGTTCACCCCTCCACTTT
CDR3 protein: CASSIRPQEGSPLHF

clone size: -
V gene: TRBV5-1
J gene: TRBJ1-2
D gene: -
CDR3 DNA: TGCGCCAGCAGCTCTACAAACAATGGAGGCTACACCTTC
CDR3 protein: CASSSTNNGGYTF

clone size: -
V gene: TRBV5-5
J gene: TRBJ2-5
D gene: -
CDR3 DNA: TGTGCCAGCAGCCAAAGGGTGGGGTCTCAAGAGACCCAGTACTTC
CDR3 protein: CASSQRVGSQETQYF

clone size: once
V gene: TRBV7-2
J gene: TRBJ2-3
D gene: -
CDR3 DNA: TGTGCCAGCAGCTTAGAATCGGGTCGGCACACAGATACGCAGTATTTT
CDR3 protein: CASSLESGRHTDTQYF

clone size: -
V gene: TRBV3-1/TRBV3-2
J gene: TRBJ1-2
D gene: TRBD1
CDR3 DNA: TGTGCCAGCAGCCAAGGACAGGGTGACGGCTACACCTTC
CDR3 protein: CASSQGQGDGYTF

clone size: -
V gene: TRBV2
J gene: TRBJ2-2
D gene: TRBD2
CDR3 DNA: TGTGCCAGCATGGGGGGGTCGAACACCGGGGAGCTGTTTTTT
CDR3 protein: CASMGGSNTGELFF

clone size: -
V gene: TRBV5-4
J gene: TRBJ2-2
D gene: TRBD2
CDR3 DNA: TGTGCCAGCAGCCATCGGACTAGCGGGACCGGGGAGCTGTTTTTT
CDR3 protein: CASSHRTSGTGELFF

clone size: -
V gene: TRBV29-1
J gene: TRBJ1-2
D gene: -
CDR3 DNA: TGCAGCGTTGTTCGGGAGCACGGCTATGGCTACACCTTC
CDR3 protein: CSVVREHGYGYTF

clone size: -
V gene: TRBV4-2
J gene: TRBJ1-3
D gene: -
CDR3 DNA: TGTGCCAGCAGCCAAGATAACGGAGCAGGAAACACCATATATTTT
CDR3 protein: CASSQDNGAGNTIYF

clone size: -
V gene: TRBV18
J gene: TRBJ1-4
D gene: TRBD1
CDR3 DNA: TGTGCCAGCTCACCACGCACACAGGGGGTAACTGAAAAACTGTTTTTT
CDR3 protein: CASSPRTQGVTEKLFF